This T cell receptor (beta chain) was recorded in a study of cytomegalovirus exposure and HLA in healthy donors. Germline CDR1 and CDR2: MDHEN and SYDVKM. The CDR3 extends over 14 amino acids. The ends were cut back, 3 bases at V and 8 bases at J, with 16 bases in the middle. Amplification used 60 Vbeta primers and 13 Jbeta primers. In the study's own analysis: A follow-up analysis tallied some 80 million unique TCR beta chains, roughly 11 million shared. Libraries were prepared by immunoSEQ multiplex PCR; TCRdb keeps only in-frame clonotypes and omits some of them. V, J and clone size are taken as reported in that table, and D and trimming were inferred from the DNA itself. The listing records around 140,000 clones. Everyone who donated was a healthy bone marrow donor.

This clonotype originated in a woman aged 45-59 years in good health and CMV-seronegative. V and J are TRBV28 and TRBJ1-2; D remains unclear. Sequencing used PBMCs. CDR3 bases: TGTGCCAGCAGTTTTCCTGCCAGCTCTAGGGGCTACACCTTC. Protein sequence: CASSFPASSRGYTF.